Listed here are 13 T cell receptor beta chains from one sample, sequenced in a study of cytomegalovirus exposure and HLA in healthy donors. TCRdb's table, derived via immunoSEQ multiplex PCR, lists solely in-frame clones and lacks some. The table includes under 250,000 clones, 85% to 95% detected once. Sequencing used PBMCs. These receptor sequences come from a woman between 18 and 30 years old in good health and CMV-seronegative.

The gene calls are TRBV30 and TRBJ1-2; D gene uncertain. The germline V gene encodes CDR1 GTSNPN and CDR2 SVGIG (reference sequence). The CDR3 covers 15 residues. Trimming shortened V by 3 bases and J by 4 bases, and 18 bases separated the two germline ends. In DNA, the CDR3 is TGTGCCTGGAGCCCCTTACTAACTCTTCTCTATGGCTACACCTTC. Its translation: CAWSPLLTLLYGYTF.

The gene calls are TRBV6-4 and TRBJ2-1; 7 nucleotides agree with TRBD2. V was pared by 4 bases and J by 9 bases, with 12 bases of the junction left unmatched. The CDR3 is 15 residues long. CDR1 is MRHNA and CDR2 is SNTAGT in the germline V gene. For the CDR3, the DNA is TGTGCCAGCAGTGTAGAGGCGGGAGTGAGTGGTGAGCAGTTCTTC. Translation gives CASSVEAGVSGEQFF.

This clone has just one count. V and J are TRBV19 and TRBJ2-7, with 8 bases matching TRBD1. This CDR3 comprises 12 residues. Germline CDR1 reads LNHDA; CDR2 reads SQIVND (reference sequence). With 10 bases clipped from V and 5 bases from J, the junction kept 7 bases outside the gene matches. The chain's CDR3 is CATGTGSDEQYF. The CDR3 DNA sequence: TGTGCCACTGGGACAGGCTCGGACGAGCAGTACTTC.

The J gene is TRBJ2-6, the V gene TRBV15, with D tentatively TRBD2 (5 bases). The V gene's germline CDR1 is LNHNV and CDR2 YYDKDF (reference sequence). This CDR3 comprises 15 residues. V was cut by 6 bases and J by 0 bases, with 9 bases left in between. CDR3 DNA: TGTGCCACCAGTTCCAGCGGCTCTGGGGCCAACGTCCTGACTTTC. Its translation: CATSSSGSGANVLTF.

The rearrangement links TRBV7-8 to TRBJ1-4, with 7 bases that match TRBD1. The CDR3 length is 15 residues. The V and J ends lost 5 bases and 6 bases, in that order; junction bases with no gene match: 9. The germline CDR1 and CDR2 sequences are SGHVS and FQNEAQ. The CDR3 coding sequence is TGTGCCAGCAGCCTGCCGGGACAGCTACATGAAAAACTGTTTTTT. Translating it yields CASSLPGQLHEKLFF.

DNA for the CDR3: TGCGCCAGCAGCTTTACCGGGACAGGGGTGGCTGAAGCTTTCTTT. Its translation is CASSFTGTGVAEAFF. The rearrangement links TRBV5-1 to TRBJ1-1; 10 nucleotides line up with TRBD1. The CDR3 consists of 15 residues. The germline V gene encodes CDR1 SGHRS and CDR2 YFSETQ. With V trimmed by 2 bases and J by 6 bases, 7 bases remained unmatched. The full variable domain, its missing parts supplied by reference TRBV5-1 and TRBJ1-1, is KAGVTQTPRYLIKTRGQQVTLSCSPISGHRSVSWYQQTPGQGLQFLFEYFSETQRNKGNFPGRFSGRQFSNSRSEMNVSTLELGDSALYLCASSFTGTGVAEAFFGQGTRLTVV.

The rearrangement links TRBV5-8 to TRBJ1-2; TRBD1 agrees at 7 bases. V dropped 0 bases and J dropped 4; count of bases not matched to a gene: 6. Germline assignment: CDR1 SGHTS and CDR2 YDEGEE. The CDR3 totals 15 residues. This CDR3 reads CASSLAVDRAYGYTF. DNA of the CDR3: TGTGCCAGCAGCTTGGCAGTCGACAGGGCCTATGGCTACACCTTC.

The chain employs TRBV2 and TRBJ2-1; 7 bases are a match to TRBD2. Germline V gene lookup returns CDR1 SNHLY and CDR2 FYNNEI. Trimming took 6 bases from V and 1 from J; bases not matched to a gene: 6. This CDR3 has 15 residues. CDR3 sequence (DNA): TGTGCCAGCAGCGGTCTAGCGGAGTCCTACAATGAGCAGTTCTTC. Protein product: CASSGLAESYNEQFF.

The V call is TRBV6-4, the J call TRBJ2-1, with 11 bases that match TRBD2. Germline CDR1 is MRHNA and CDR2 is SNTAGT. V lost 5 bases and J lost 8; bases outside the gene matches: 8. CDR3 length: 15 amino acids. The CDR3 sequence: CASSRLAGGIYEQFF. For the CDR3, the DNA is TGTGCCAGCAGTAGGCTAGCGGGAGGTATCTATGAGCAGTTCTTC.

The CDR3 reads CSVEGSGTYEQYF. CDR3 DNA: TGCAGCGTTGAGGGGTCAGGGACCTACGAGCAGTACTTC. J is TRBJ2-7 and V is TRBV29-1, with TRBD1 as a possible D gene (5 bases). Germline CDR1 reads SQVTM; CDR2 reads ANQGSEA. V was trimmed by 3 bases and J by 2 bases, leaving 11 bases between them. The length of the CDR3 is 13 residues.

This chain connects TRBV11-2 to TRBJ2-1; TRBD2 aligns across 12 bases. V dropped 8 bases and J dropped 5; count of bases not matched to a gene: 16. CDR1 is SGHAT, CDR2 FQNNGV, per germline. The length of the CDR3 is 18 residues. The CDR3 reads CASRPGLAGELINNEQFF. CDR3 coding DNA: TGTGCCAGCCGACCGGGACTAGCGGGCGAGCTGATAAACAATGAGCAGTTCTTC.

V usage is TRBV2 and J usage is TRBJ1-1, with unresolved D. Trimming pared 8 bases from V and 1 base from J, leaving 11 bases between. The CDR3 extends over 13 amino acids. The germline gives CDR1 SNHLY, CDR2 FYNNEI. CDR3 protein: CASLPSRNTEAFF. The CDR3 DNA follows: TGTGCCAGCCTGCCATCTAGGAACACTGAAGCTTTCTTT.

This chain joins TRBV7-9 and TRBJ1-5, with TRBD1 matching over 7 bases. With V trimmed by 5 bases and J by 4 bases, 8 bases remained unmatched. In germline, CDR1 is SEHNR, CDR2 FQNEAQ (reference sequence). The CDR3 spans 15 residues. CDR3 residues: CASSPSGTANQPQHF. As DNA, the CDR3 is TGTGCCAGCAGCCCCTCCGGGACAGCTAATCAGCCCCAGCATTTT.